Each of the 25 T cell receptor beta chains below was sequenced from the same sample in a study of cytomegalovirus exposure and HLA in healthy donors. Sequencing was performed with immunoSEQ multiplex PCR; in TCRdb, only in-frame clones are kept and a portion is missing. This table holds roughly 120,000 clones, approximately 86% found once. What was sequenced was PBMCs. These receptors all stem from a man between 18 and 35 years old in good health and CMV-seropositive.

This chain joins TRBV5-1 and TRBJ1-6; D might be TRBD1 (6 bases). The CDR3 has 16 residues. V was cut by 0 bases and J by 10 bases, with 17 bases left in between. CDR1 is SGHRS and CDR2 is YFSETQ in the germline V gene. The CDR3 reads CASSLAEGVWQSPLHF. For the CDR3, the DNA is TGCGCCAGCAGCTTGGCTGAGGGGGTGTGGCAGTCACCCCTCCACTTT.

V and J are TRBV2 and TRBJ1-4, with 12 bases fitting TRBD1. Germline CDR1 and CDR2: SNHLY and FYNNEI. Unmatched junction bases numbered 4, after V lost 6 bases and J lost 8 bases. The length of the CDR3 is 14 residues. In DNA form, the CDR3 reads TGTGCCAGCAGGTCCGGGACAGGGGGCGAAAAACTGTTTTTT. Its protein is CASRSGTGGEKLFF. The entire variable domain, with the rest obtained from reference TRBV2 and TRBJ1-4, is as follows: EPEVTQTPSHQVTQMGQEVILRCVPISNHLYFYWYRQILGQKVEFLVSFYNNEISEKSEIFDDQFSVERPDGSNFTLKIRSTKLEDSAMYFCASRSGTGGEKLFFGSGTQLSVL.

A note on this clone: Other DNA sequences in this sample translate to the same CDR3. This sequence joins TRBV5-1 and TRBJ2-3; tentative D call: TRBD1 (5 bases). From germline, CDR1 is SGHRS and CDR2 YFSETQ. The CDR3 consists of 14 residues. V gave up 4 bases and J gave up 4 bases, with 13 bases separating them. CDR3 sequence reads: CASSPGQGSDTQYF. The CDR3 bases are TGCGCCAGCAGCCCAGGGCAAGGTTCAGATACGCAGTATTTT.

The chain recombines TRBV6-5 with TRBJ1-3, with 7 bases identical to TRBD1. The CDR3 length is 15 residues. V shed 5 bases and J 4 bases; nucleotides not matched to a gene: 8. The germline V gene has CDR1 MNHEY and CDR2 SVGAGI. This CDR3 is CASSVRGSKGNTIYF. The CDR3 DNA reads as TGTGCCAGCAGTGTCAGGGGGTCAAAAGGAAACACCATATATTTT.

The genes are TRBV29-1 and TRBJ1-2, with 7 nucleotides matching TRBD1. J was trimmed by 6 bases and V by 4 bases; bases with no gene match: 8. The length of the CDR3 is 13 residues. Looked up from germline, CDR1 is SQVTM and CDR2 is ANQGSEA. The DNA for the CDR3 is TGCAGCGTTGCAGGCGCAGGGGGTAATGGCTACACCTTC. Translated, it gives CSVAGAGGNGYTF.

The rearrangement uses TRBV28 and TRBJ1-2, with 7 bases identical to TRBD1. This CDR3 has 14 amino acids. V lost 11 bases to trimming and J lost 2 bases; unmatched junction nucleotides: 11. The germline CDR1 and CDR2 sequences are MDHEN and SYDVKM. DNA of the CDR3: TGTGCCGGCCAAGGGGCAGGGGGAAACTATGGCTACACCTTC. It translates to CAGQGAGGNYGYTF.

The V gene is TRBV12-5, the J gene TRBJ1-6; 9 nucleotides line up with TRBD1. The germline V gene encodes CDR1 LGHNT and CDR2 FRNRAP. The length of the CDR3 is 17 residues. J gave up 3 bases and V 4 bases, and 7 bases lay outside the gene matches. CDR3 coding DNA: TGTGCTAGTGGTTATTCCGGGACAGGGATCTATAATTCACCCCTCCACTTT. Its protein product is CASGYSGTGIYNSPLHF.

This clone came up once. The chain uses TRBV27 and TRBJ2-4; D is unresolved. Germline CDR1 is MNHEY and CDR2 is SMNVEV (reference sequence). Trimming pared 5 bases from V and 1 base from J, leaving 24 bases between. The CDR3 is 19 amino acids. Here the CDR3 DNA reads TGTGCCAGCAGTCCCAGTTGGGCTAAAGTTCGGTTTGCCAAAAACATTCAGTACTTC. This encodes CASSPSWAKVRFAKNIQYF.

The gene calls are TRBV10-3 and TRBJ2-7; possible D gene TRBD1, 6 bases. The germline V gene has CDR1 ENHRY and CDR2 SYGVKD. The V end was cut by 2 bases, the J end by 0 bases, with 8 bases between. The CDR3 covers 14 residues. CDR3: CAISEGQSSYEQYF. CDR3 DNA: TGTGCCATCAGTGAGGGACAGAGCTCCTACGAGCAGTACTTC.

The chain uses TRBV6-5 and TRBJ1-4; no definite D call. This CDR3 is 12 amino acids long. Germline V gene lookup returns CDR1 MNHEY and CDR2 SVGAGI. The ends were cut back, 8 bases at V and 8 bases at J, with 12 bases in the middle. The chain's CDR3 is CASGPNGEKLFF. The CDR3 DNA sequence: TGTGCCAGCGGGCCCAACGGAGAAAAACTGTTTTTT.

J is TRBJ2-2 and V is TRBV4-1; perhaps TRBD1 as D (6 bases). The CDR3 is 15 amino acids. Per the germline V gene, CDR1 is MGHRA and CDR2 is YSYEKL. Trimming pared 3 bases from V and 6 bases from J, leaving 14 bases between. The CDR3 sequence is CASSQRIQGPGELFF. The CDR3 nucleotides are TGCGCCAGCAGCCAGCGGATTCAGGGGCCCGGGGAGCTGTTTTTT.

The CDR3 bases are TGCGCCAGCAGCTTCGACAGTGAGGGAGGAGATGGCTACACCTTC. Its protein product is CASSFDSEGGDGYTF. V gene TRBV5-1 combines with J gene TRBJ1-2; weak D call: TRBD1 (5 bases). Per the germline V gene, CDR1 is SGHRS and CDR2 is YFSETQ. V was trimmed by 2 bases and J by 6 bases, leaving 17 bases between them. CDR3 size: 15 residues. The full variable domain, completed using reference TRBV5-1 and TRBJ1-2, is KAGVTQTPRYLIKTRGQQVTLSCSPISGHRSVSWYQQTPGQGLQFLFEYFSETQRNKGNFPGRFSGRQFSNSRSEMNVSTLELGDSALYLCASSFDSEGGDGYTFGSGTRLTVV.

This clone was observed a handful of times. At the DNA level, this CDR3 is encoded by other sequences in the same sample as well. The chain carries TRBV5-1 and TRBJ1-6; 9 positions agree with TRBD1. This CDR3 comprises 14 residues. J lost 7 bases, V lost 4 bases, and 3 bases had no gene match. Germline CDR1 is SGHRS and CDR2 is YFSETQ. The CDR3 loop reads CASSPGQGNSPLHF. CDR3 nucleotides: TGCGCCAGCAGCCCAGGACAGGGGAATTCACCCCTCCACTTT. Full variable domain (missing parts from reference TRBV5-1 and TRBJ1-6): KAGVTQTPRYLIKTRGQQVTLSCSPISGHRSVSWYQQTPGQGLQFLFEYFSETQRNKGNFPGRFSGRQFSNSRSEMNVSTLELGDSALYLCASSPGQGNSPLHFGNGTRLTVT.

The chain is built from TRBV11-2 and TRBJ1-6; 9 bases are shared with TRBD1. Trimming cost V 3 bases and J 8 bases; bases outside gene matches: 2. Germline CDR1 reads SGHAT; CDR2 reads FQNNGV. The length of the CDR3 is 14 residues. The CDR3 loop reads CASSFGTGYSPLHF. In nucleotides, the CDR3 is TGTGCCAGCAGCTTCGGGACAGGGTATTCACCCCTCCACTTT. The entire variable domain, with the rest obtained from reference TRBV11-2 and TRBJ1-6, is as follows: EAGVAQSPRYKIIEKRQSVAFWCNPISGHATLYWYQQILGQGPKLLIQFQNNGVVDDSQLPKDRFSAERLKGVDSTLKIQPAKLEDSAVYLCASSFGTGYSPLHFGNGTRLTVT.

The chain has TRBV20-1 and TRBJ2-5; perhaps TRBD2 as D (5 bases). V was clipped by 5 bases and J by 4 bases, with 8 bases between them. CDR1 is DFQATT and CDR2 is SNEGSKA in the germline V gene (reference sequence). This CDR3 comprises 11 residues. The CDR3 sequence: CSADTRETQYF. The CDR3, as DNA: TGCAGTGCTGATACTAGAGAGACCCAGTACTTC.

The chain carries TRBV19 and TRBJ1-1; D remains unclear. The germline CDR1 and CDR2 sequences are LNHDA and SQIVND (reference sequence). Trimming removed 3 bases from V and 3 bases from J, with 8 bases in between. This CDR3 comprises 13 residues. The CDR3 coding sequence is TGTGCCAGTAGTATGGGAGTTTACACTGAAGCTTTCTTT. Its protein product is CASSMGVYTEAFF.

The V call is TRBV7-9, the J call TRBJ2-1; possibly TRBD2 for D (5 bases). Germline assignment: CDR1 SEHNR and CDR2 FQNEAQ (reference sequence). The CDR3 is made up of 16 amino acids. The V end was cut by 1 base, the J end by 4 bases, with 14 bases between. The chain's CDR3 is CASSLVAGPKYNEQFF. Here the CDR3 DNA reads TGTGCCAGCAGCTTAGTCGCGGGCCCGAAGTACAATGAGCAGTTCTTC. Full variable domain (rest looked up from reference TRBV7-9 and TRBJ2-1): DTGVSQNPRHKITKRGQNVTFRCDPISEHNRLYWYRQTLGQGPEFLTYFQNEAQLEKSRLLSDRFSAERPKGSFSTLEIQRTEQGDSAMYLCASSLVAGPKYNEQFFGPGTRLTVL.

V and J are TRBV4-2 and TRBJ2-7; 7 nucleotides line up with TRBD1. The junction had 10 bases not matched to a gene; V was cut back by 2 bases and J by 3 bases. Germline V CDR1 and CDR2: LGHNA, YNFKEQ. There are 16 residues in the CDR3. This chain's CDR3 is CASSQIRTGGVYEQYF. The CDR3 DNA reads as TGTGCCAGCAGCCAAATCCGGACAGGTGGGGTCTACGAGCAGTACTTC.

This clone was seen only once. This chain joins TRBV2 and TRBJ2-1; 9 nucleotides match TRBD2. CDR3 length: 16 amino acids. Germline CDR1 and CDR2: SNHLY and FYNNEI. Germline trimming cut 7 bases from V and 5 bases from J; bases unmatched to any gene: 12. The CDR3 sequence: CASKGGGGPLDNEQFF. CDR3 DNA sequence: TGTGCCAGCAAAGGCGGGGGGGGCCCACTTGACAATGAGCAGTTCTTC.

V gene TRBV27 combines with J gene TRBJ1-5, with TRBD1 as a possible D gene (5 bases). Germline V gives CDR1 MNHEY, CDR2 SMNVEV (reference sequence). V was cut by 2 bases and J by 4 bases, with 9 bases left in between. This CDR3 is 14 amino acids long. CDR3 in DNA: TGTGCCAGCAGTTTACAGGGAGGAAATCAGCCCCAGCATTTT. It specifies CASSLQGGNQPQHF.

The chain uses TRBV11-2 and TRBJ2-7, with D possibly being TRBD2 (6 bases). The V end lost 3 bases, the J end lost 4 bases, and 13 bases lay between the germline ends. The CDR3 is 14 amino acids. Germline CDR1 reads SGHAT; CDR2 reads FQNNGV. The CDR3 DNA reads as TGTGCCAGCAGCTTCGGCGGGGCGGCTTACGAGCAGTACTTC. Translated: CASSFGGAAYEQYF.

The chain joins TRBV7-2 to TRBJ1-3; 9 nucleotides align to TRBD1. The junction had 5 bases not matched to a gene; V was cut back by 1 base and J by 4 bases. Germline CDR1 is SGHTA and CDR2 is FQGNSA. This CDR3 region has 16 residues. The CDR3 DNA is TGTGCCAGCAGCTTAGGGACAGGGGCCGGGGGAAACACCATATATTTT. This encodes CASSLGTGAGGNTIYF.

CDR3 loop: CASRDLGSSYEQYF. In DNA form, the CDR3 reads TGTGCCAGCCGAGATCTAGGGAGCTCCTACGAGCAGTACTTC. The chain carries TRBV5-8 and TRBJ2-7; D possibly corresponds to TRBD2 (5 bases). The germline V gene encodes CDR1 SGHTS and CDR2 YDEGEE. Trimming removed 7 bases at V and 0 bases at J, with 14 bases between. This CDR3 comprises 14 residues.

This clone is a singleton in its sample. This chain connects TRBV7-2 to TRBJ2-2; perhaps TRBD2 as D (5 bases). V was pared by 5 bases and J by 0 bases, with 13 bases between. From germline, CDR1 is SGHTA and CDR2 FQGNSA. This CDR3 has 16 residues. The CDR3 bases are TGTGCCAGCAGCCCCGGTCGGGGTTCGAACACCGGGGAGCTGTTTTTT. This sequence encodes CASSPGRGSNTGELFF. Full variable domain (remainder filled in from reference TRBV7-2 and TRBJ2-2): GAGVSQSPSNKVTEKGKDVELRCDPISGHTALYWYRQSLGQGLEFLIYFQGNSAPDKSGLPSDRFSAERTGGSVSTLTIQRTQQEDSAVYLCASSPGRGSNTGELFFGEGSRLTVL.

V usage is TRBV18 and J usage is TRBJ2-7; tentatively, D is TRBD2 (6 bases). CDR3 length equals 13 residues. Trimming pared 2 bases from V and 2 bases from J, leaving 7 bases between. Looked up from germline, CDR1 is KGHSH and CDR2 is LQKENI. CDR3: CASSPGLTYEQYF. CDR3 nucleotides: TGTGCCAGCTCACCAGGACTAACCTACGAGCAGTACTTC.